In this sample, the clone carrying this T cell receptor (beta chain) turned up a few times. The CDR3 covers 15 residues. Per the germline V gene, CDR1 is MNHNY and CDR2 is SVGAGI (reference sequence). Germline trimming cut 6 bases from V and 0 bases from J; bases unmatched to any gene: 7. The data were taken from a study of blood T cell repertoires in COVID-19. Across the whole study: There were acute and convalescent COVID-19 samples, and they came from the United States, Italy and Spain. PBMCs, B-cell-depleted T cells, or T cells provided the cDNA or gDNA that made up the material.

In the study's own analysis: Researchers report that nucleated cell counts were estimated from reference gene primer amplification. Sequenced by immunoSEQ multiplex PCR; TCRdb stores in-frame clones only, minus some. The DNA was the basis for D and trimming; V, J and clone size are from that table. The table lists around 150,000 clones, roughly 80% of them singletons. Sequenced: peripheral blood. The chain recombines TRBV6-6 with TRBJ1-1, with TRBD1 matching over 7 bases. The sequence derives from a woman older than 75 in a cohort sampled during active or convalescent COVID-19. CDR3 DNA: TGTGCCAGCAGCGCCCCGGGACAGCTGAACACTGAAGCTTTCTTT. It yields the protein CASSAPGQLNTEAFF.